Below, one TCR beta chain is given with its context. The specificity of this receptor is unknown. Nothing much larger sits one base from this clone, and base qualities are not available. The sample comes from a study of cytomegalovirus exposure and HLA in healthy donors (dated by TCRdb to about 2017). Concerning the study at large: An earlier analysis of 587 of the donors reported about 250 Gb of sequence data and roughly 110 million unique TCR beta sequences from 150 million to 200 million T cells. Around 330 gigabases of sequencing data and approximately 91 million unique TCR sequences made up an early release that covered under 750 HLA-typed donors. The genetic ancestry cluster associated with self-reported Caucasian donors included around four fifths of the roughly 400 genotyped donors. The aim of the study was to test whether cataloging public T cell receptors could identify signatures of past pathogen exposure. Using immunosequencing, the study profiled T cell repertoires from about 650 subjects and related those repertoires to cytomegalovirus serostatus. A separate validation cohort of approximately 120 different subjects was used in addition to the roughly 670-subject first cohort. To predict cytomegalovirus infection status, the study combined high-throughput TCR immunosequencing, statistical association of individual TCRs with disease status, and machine learning. To study patterns of TCR occurrence, a later analysis re-analyzed previously published TCR beta repertoires from 666 donors and added high-resolution HLA genotyping. In the later analysis, no new phenotypic data were used to find candidate immune exposures; instead, reliance was placed on TCR beta sequences and their occurrence across donors. To decide whether each TCR beta V gene segment behaved as functional or pseudogenic, an earlier analysis of 587 of the donors relied on high-throughput TCR beta sequencing. Alongside the repertoire data, information on donor age, sex, ethnicity and CMV serostatus was compiled. A later genetic analysis took genome-wide SNP genotypes for about 65% of the roughly 670 donors and used that subset as a discovery cohort. Every repertoire in the discovery cohort had been generated on one and the same sequencing platform. HLA typing covered class I and class II loci at four-digit resolution. Typing coverage differed by locus: A, B, C, DRB1 and DQB1 were typed in about 620-640 donors, DQA1 in about 510, DPA1 in 600 to 610, and DPB1 in approximately 450. Four to six DR-DQ haplotypes were handled as single units for association and clustering, since linkage in the cohort was strong. Among over 350 genotyped donors of the cohort, an average of approximately 230,000 unique TCR beta nucleotide sequences were sequenced per donor, roughly 20% of them non-productive. Points the paper makes about the study in general: Sequencing depth was assumed to be roughly uniform across donors in the presence/absence analyses, though that assumption may not hold. According to a later genetic analysis, donors in an Asian-associated ancestry cluster had fewer N-insertions in productive TCRs than the approximately 650-donor mean. According to the authors, the approach could potentially be generalized to other disease states and immunological phenotypes. While some public TCRs were present in many individuals, most TCR sequences turned up only very rarely across donors. Compared with equally common non-associated chains, HLA-associated TCR beta chains in a later analysis were more clonally expanded and had lower generation probabilities. A cluster of highly shared sequence variants was judged likely to represent a technical artifact of the sequencing pipeline. V-gene and J-gene trimming of TCR beta chains was associated with a missense DCLRE1C variant in a later genetic analysis, and the association was replicated in an independent cohort. The study gave a list of over 150 TCR beta chains associated with cytomegalovirus. CMV serostatus was the only immune exposure information available for the cohort. Because counts were too low, more than 15 rarely observed V segments, including chromosome 9 orphons, were left out of the earlier analysis of 587 of the donors. This cohort had only TCR beta chains sequenced, and the lack of alpha or paired-chain data limited which features could be detected. Correlated functional status among segregating V segments might reflect linkage disequilibrium, but an unknown experimental factor could not be ruled out. In a later analysis, TCR association rates were found to vary across HLA loci, with the most associated TCRs seen for DRB1 alleles and the fewest for HLA-C alleles. When HLA alleles, especially DR and DQ, strongly co-occurred, attributing TCR associations to individual alleles was difficult. In vitro tests confirmed that a few of the cytomegalovirus-associated TCR beta chains recognize cytomegalovirus antigens. In an earlier analysis of some 640 of the donors, most TCR beta V segments were observed in productive rearrangements about 90% or about 30% of the time, broadly matching IMGT annotations. A further reported finding was that TCR beta sequences accurately predicted the HLA-A and HLA-B alleles for most subjects in the first cohort. A later analysis found that most CMV-associated TCR beta chains appeared HLA-restricted, with HLA associations seemingly driven largely by CMV exposure. HLA typing was unavailable for some donors at each locus, so association tests used only the typed subset. In a later analysis, several top co-occurrence clusters were reported to appear linked to parvovirus B19, influenza, CMV and Epstein-Barr virus. Specific HLA alleles were associated with 15,000 to 20,000 TCR beta sequences at a false discovery rate of 0.05 in a later analysis. The classifier was reported to diagnose cytomegalovirus status with high specificity and sensitivity in both the original and validation cohorts. Because the 87-base-pair reads could not distinguish some IMGT-functional V segments, including TRBV6-2 and TRBV6-3, those segments were excluded.

The library came from the immunoSEQ multiplex PCR assay. For the multiplex PCR, a mixture combining 60 forward primers for TCR Vbeta segments and 13 reverse primers for TCR Jbeta segments was used. Amplification of the CDR3 region of rearranged TCR beta genes was performed with a multiplex PCR assay on genomic DNA. The amplified TCR beta libraries were sequenced on the Illumina HiSeq System as 87-base-pair reads. The original methods were these. A later analysis tallied roughly 76 million unique TCR beta chains across the 640 or so repertoires, and about 10 million of those chains were shared by two or more donors. Raw reads were error-corrected and collapsed into unique sequences with a nearest-neighbor algorithm that merged closely related sequences to remove PCR and sequencing errors. Alignment of CDR3 sequences to IMGT reference sequences was used to assign V, D and J gene segments. Each retained sequence needed at least a six-nucleotide match to both a V gene segment and a J gene segment. Rearrangements were called productive when the CDR3 lacked stop codons and stayed in frame with V and J; all others were non-productive. CDR3 was defined by IMGT convention, running from the second conserved V-encoded cysteine to the conserved J-encoded phenylalanine. The earlier analysis of 500 to 600 of the donors excluded sequences that lacked an unambiguous match to a single V gene segment. In an earlier analysis of around 600 of the donors, V segments were called functional above 56.7% productive rearrangements and were called segregating when the between-donor standard deviation exceeded 5%. A statistical classification framework was developed to diagnose cytomegalovirus status using the catalog of TCR beta chain sequences. In a later analysis, TCR nucleotide sequences were compared against IMGT/GENE-DB human TR gene sequences so that V and J genes could be assigned. A later analysis assigned CDR3 sequences and most-parsimonious VDJ recombination scenarios with the TCRdist pipeline. A later analysis defined each TCR beta chain by its CDR3 amino acid sequence plus V-gene family, and excluded reads lacking a unique V-gene family. A later analysis removed several hundred highly shared, low-generation-probability nucleotide sequences to deal with suspected cross-contamination and a sequencing artifact. For each public chain, a later analysis derived a clonal expansion index from normalized ranks of inferred template counts within each repertoire. In a later analysis, generation probabilities were computed with a VDJ recombination model fitted to out-of-frame rearrangements, and the resulting probabilities were checked against IGoR. Hypergeometric tests were used in a later analysis to score TCR-TCR, TCR-HLA and TCR-CMV co-occurrence, with a repertoire-size bias correction applied to the TCR pairs. In a later analysis, false discovery rates were estimated by permuting HLA or CMV assignments 20 times. In a later analysis, co-occurring TCRs were grouped with DBSCAN, and TCRdist sequence similarity was added when clustering was performed within HLA-allele-positive subsets. Repertoires with fewer than 30,000 or more than 120,000 public chains were left out of co-occurrence clustering, as were five repertoires with anomalous nucleotide sharing. TCRdb retrieved this table from immuneACCESS and kept in-frame rearrangements only. Not all clones are present; in checked studies, unresolved V genes account for under half, and no reason is known for the remainder. V, J and clone size derive from that table, while D and trimming were established from the DNA sequence. The sample table shows 80,000 to 100,000 clones, and under 85% are seen once. More than 3% of the sample is held by the ten biggest clonotypes.

CDR1 and CDR2 were assigned from the germline V gene as MGHRA and YSYEKL. From its cysteine to its phenylalanine, the CDR3 spans 16 amino acids. Solely the CDR3 DNA is kept, with 48 bases framed from the first base. At the junction V is shortened by 3 bases and J by 2 bases, with 17 bases in between. The cohort comprised some 730 healthy bone marrow donors. At the time of sampling, all cohort members were nominally healthy, though unrecorded immune exposures were likely present. The donor tested CMV seropositive and was one of the 289 seropositive cohort members. A peripheral blood sample was collected from each donor, and TCR beta sequencing was performed on peripheral blood mononuclear cells. Genomic DNA was extracted from the blood cell samples with the Qiagen DNeasy Blood Extraction Kit.

The specimen was PBMCs. The rearrangement joined TRBV4-1 to TRBJ2-7; possibly the D gene is TRBD2, per 6 matching bases. The TCR sequence derives from a female donor in good health and CMV-seropositive. In nucleotide form, the sequence is TGCGCCAGCAGCCACGCCCGCGGGACTCAACCCTACGAGCAGTACTTC. This codes for CASSHARGTQPYEQYF.